What follows are 11 T cell receptor beta chains derived from one specimen sequenced in a study of metastatic and nonmetastatic thyroid tumors. TCRdb reprocessed the PCR reads via MiXCR. The repertoire includes 20,000 or so clones, around 30% of them detected once, and 13% to 15% sits in the top ten. Ahead of thyroid surgery, no patient had received treatment of any kind. What was sequenced was blood. The receptor set was obtained from a female donor with papillary thyroid cancer or a benign thyroid nodule (not recorded which). Some clones in this sample may be carry-over from other donors' samples.

This chain links TRBV7-3 with TRBJ2-7; D is perhaps TRBD1 or TRBD2 (5 bases each). Looked up from germline, CDR1 is SGHTA and CDR2 is FQGTGA. V lost 1 base to trimming and J lost 1 base, with 11 bases between them. The CDR3 covers 15 residues. The CDR3 DNA is TGTGCCAGCAGCTTAATCGAGGGGTCATCCTACGAGCAGTACTTC. Translated: CASSLIEGSSYEQYF.

The CDR3 DNA reads as TGCAGTGCTAGTCGACAGGGGCTAGCGGGAGTAGAGCAGTACTTC. This sequence encodes CSASRQGLAGVEQYF. This rearrangement joins TRBV20-1 to TRBJ2-7, with TRBD2 matching over 10 bases. The ends lost 3 bases at V and 7 bases at J; junction bases unmatched: 12. This CDR3 has 15 residues. CDR1 is DFQATT and CDR2 is SNEGSKA in the germline V gene (reference sequence).

This clone is classed as medium-sized. The J gene is TRBJ1-1, the V gene TRBV6-1; the D is unclear. Trimming pared 2 bases from V and 3 bases from J, leaving 16 bases between. This CDR3 spans 16 amino acids. The germline V gene has CDR1 MNHNS and CDR2 SASEGT. In DNA form, the CDR3 reads TGTGCCAGCAGTGAACTCGCGTTCGAAATGGACACTGAAGCTTTCTTT. This translates into CASSELAFEMDTEAFF.

Only one count was recorded for this clone. This rearrangement joins TRBV30 to TRBJ2-3; 12 bases line up with TRBD2. V was pared by 4 bases and J by 4 bases, with 3 bases of the junction left unmatched. Looked up from germline, CDR1 is GTSNPN and CDR2 is SVGIG (reference sequence). This CDR3 comprises 14 residues. CDR3 coding DNA: TGTGCCTGGACTAGCGGGGGGGTACCAGATACGCAGTATTTT. Translation: CAWTSGGVPDTQYF.

This chain joins TRBV5-1 and TRBJ1-1; possibly TRBD1 for D (5 bases). The CDR3 is made up of 16 amino acids. CDR1 and CDR2 (germline): SGHRS, YFSETQ. V was clipped by 0 bases and J by 0 bases, with 12 bases between them. CDR3 sequence (DNA): TGCGCCAGCAGCTTGGGGCTAACAGGAATGAACACTGAAGCTTTCTTT. It yields the protein CASSLGLTGMNTEAFF.

V is TRBV10-1 and J is TRBJ2-5, with 8 bases that match TRBD2. This CDR3 spans 14 amino acids. Per germline, CDR1 WNHNN and CDR2 SYGVQD (reference sequence). The trim removed 8 bases at V and 3 bases at J, leaving 8 bases unmatched. In DNA form, the CDR3 reads TGCGCCAGCTATGGAAGAGCGGGAGAAGAGACCCAGTACTTC. Translated: CASYGRAGEETQYF.

Ten or more counts support this clone. V gene TRBV29-1 combines with J gene TRBJ2-1; D remains unclear. The CDR3 is made up of 12 amino acids. V was shortened by 6 bases and J by 12 bases, with 18 bases between the two germline ends. Germline V gene sequence: CDR1 SQVTM, CDR2 ANQGSEA. The CDR3 bases are TGCAGCGTCCTCGTAGGCAGGCCGGGGCAGTTCTTC. Protein: CSVLVGRPGQFF.

This clone was seen repeatedly, ten times or more. V usage is TRBV6-6 and J usage is TRBJ2-1, with 7 positions matching TRBD2. Per germline, CDR1 MNHNY and CDR2 SVGAGI (reference sequence). Losses at the gene ends were 4 bases for V and 3 bases for J; bases not matched to a gene: 3. The CDR3 covers 14 residues. The CDR3 bases are TGTGCCAGCAGTTCTCGGGAGGTCTACAATGAGCAGTTCTTC. Translated, it gives CASSSREVYNEQFF.

Concerning this clone itself: This may arise from a read error, as a much more abundant clone is one base away. This same CDR3 is encoded by further DNA sequences in the sample. The CDR3 coding sequence is TGCGCCAGCAGCTTGGCCCGCGTGGGGCGGACAGATACGCAGTATTTT. It codes for CASSLARVGRTDTQYF. This chain links TRBV5-1 with TRBJ2-3, with D perhaps TRBD1 (5 bases). Trimming took 0 bases from V and 3 from J, leaving 14 bases between them. Germline CDR1 and CDR2: SGHRS and YFSETQ. The CDR3 has 16 residues.

By share of the sample, this clone is medium-sized. CDR3 in DNA: TGCAGTGCTAGAGACCCTGGCCGGACCTCTGGAAACACCATATATTTT. This sequence encodes CSARDPGRTSGNTIYF. The chain links TRBV20-1 to TRBJ1-3, with no clear D. The CDR3 loop spans 16 amino acids. Trimming shortened V by 0 bases and J by 0 bases, and 12 bases separated the two germline ends. The germline V gene has CDR1 DFQATT and CDR2 SNEGSKA (reference sequence).

At least ten counts were recorded for this clone. Compared with germline, one end of the junction differs, possibly owing to a read error. The V call is TRBV7-7, the J call TRBJ2-5; D is uncertain. Germline V gene sequence: CDR1 SSHAT, CDR2 FNYEAQ (reference sequence). The CDR3 runs 13 residues. CDR3 sequence reads: CASSLGPSAPQYF. CDR3 in DNA: TGTGCTAGCAGCTTAGGTCCCTCGGCCCCCCAGTACTTC.